Listed below are T cell receptor beta chains from one sample, sequenced in a study of shared clonotypes between healthy human individuals. Data came from immunoSEQ multiplex PCR; TCRdb stores just in-frame clones and leaves some out. The table lists roughly 770,000 clones, approximately 97% of them singletons, with about 0.22% in the top ten. Sample: naive CD8+ T cells sorted from blood. The receptors were sampled from a man younger than 40 in good health. The CDR3 runs from the conserved cysteine through the conserved F or W. The D gene is left open where the match is weak. Rows give clone size only sometimes, using once, few, many, or a class for an expanded clone.

clone_size | j_call | v_call | d_call | cdr3_nt | cdr3_aa
- | TRBJ2-7 | TRBV14 | - | TGTGCCAGCAGTGATGCTGGCAGGGGCTACTACGAGCAGTACTTC | CASSDAGRGYYEQYF
- | TRBJ1-5 | TRBV7-9 | - | TGTGCCAGCAGCTTAGGGGGGCTCAGCAATCAGCCCCAGCATTTT | CASSLGGLSNQPQHF
- | TRBJ1-2 | TRBV7-6 | - | TGTGCCAGCAGTCCAACAGGGAACTATGGCTACACCTTC | CASSPTGNYGYTF
- | TRBJ2-7 | TRBV4-1 | - | TGCGCCAGCAGCCAAGATAACCGGGAGTTAAACGAGCAGTACTTC | CASSQDNRELNEQYF
- | TRBJ2-1 | TRBV4-1 | - | TGCGCCAGCAGCCAAGCCTTAGTCGGCGATGAGCAGTTCTTC | CASSQALVGDEQFF
- | TRBJ1-2 | TRBV2 | - | TGTGCCAGCAGTGAACCCGACACCAGGATGACTTATGGCTACACCTTC | CASSEPDTRMTYGYTF
- | TRBJ2-6 | TRBV28 | TRBD1 | TGTGCCAGCAGCACTCGACAGGGGAGGCCTTCCGGTAGCGTCAGCTCTGGGGCCAACGTCCTGACTTTC | CASSTRQGRPSGSVSSGANVLTF
once | TRBJ2-1 | TRBV2 | - | TGTGCCAGCAGTGTCGACAATGAGCAGTTCTTC | CASSVDNEQFF
- | TRBJ1-2 | TRBV6-5 | - | TGTGCCAGCAAGGGGACCAACTATGGCTACACCTTC | CASKGTNYGYTF
- | TRBJ2-3 | TRBV7-2 | - | TGTGCCAGCAGCTTACCGGCCCTCGGGCTCCCCACAGATACGCAGTATTTT | CASSLPALGLPTDTQYF
- | TRBJ2-7 | TRBV7-9 | - | TGTGCCAGCAGTCACAACCCCTCCTACGAGCAGTACTTC | CASSHNPSYEQYF
- | TRBJ2-1 | TRBV7-9 | TRBD2 | TGTGCCAGCAGCTTAGCCACTAGCGGGGCGTCTAATGAGCAGTTCTTC | CASSLATSGASNEQFF
once | TRBJ2-7 | TRBV5-6 | TRBD2 | TGTGCCAGCAGCGTGGCACTAGCGGCTACCTCCTACGAGCAGTACTTC | CASSVALAATSYEQYF
- | TRBJ2-2 | TRBV4-1 | TRBD1 | TGCGCCAGCAGCCTCTCCGGGACAGGGTTGTCCGGGGAGCTGTTTTTT | CASSLSGTGLSGELFF
- | TRBJ2-7 | TRBV11-3 | - | TGTGCCAGCAGCTTAGCACTAGTAACTGCGCGGTGGGTCGAGCAGTACTTC | CASSLALVTARWVEQYF
- | TRBJ2-3 | TRBV9 | - | TGTGCCAGCAGCGCGGACGGGGGTTCAGATACGCAGTATTTT | CASSADGGSDTQYF
- | TRBJ2-7 | TRBV10-3 | TRBD2 | TGTGCCAGCGGTTGGACTAGCGGGAGACCCTACGAGCAGTACTTC | CASGWTSGRPYEQYF
few | TRBJ1-4 | TRBV11-2 | - | TGTGCCAGCAGACACCCGACGGGGGAGACGGAAAAACTGTTTTTT | CASRHPTGETEKLFF
once | TRBJ1-2 | TRBV29-1 | - | TGCAGCGTTGACTTGGGGGGGCAGGGCTACACCTTC | CSVDLGGQGYTF
- | TRBJ2-7 | TRBV6-6 | TRBD2 | TGTGCCAGCAATCCCGGGACTAGCTCCGAGCAGTACTTC | CASNPGTSSEQYF
- | TRBJ2-7 | TRBV11-3 | TRBD2 | TGTGCCAGCAGCTTAGGACTAGCGGGAGACGAGCAGTACTTC | CASSLGLAGDEQYF
- | TRBJ2-5 | TRBV30 | - | TGTGCCTGGAGTCTCCGGGACCAGGAAGAGACCCAGTACTTC | CAWSLRDQEETQYF
- | TRBJ2-1 | TRBV7-9 | TRBD1 | TGTGCCAGCAGCCGGGGACAGGTGAGCAATGAGCAGTTCTTC | CASSRGQVSNEQFF
- | TRBJ2-5 | TRBV7-7 | - | TGTGCTAGCAGCTATCGGGTCCAAGAGACCCAGTACTTC | CASSYRVQETQYF
- | TRBJ2-7 | TRBV29-1 | - | TGCAGCGTTGTGGAATCAGGCACCTACGAGCAGTACTTC | CSVVESGTYEQYF
- | TRBJ2-7 | TRBV29-1 | TRBD1 | TGCAGCGTTGAAGAAGAACGGGACAGGGCTTACGAGCAGTACTTC | CSVEEERDRAYEQYF
- | TRBJ2-7 | TRBV5-1 | TRBD1 | TGCGCCAGCAGCTCGGGACAGGGGTTCTTTTTC | CASSSGQGFFF
- | TRBJ1-1 | TRBV10-2 | - | TGCGCCAGCAGTGAGTCTAAATTGTTAACTGAAGCTTTCTTT | CASSESKLLTEAFF
- | TRBJ1-4 | TRBV6-5 | - | TGTGCCAGCAGCTCCCCCGGGACATTACCCGAAAAACTGTTTTTT | CASSSPGTLPEKLFF
- | TRBJ2-3 | TRBV29-1 | - | TGCAGCGTTGAAGATATTAAGGGCCAGGGCACAGATACGCAGTATTTT | CSVEDIKGQGTDTQYF
- | TRBJ2-2 | TRBV7-6 | - | TGTGCCAGCACCCTGTCCCCGGGATTGGGCACCGGGGAGCTGTTTTTT | CASTLSPGLGTGELFF
- | TRBJ1-3 | TRBV6-5 | - | TGTGCCAGCAGCGTAGGAAACACCATATATTTT | CASSVGNTIYF